This TCR beta chain was sequenced during a study of T-cell memory formation after mild COVID-19. Broader study findings: CD4/CD8 balance characterized clones contracting day 15 to 85, and CD4+ skew characterized later expanders. Mostly located in CM and EM were contracting CD4+ clones, with contracting CD8+ clones located in EMRA. In pre-infection memory, a portion of responding clones appeared, which suggested that cross-reactive memory joined.

A remark on this clonotype: Its specificity is unknown.

One entry per CDR3 protein, called by TCRdb with MiXCR from the 5' RACE reads. The profile covers under 600,000 distinct CDR3 sequences, with roughly a fifth appearing a single time and under 8.5% taken by the ten largest. V gave up 5 bases and J gave up 5 bases; unmatched junction bases: 4. Germline CDR1 SQVTM, CDR2 ANQGSEA. The length of the CDR3 is 13 residues. Sequenced input: PBMCs or a T cell subset sorted from them (not recorded which). This rearrangement joins TRBV29-1 to TRBJ2-5; 11 nucleotides line up with TRBD2. The clonotype comes from an adult woman who had mild COVID-19 (a few samples of this study predate the infection). Cell type and time point are not known. CDR3: CSVRPSGRETQYF. The CDR3 DNA reads as TGCAGCGTTCGCCCTAGCGGGAGGGAGACCCAGTACTTC. Variable domain in full (rest from reference TRBV29-1 and TRBJ2-5): SAVISQKPSRDICQRGTSLTIQCQVDSQVTMMFWYRQQPGQSLTLIATANQGSEATYESGFVIDKFPISRPNLTFSTLTVSNMSPEDSSIYLCSVRPSGRETQYFGPGTRLLVL.